This TCR beta chain originates from a study of blood T cell repertoires in COVID-19. For the study at large: Samples came from the United States, Italy and Spain, spanning acute and convalescent COVID-19. T cells, B-cell-depleted T cells, or PBMCs provided the cDNA or gDNA that served as material.

Generated by immunoSEQ multiplex PCR, the TCRdb table keeps only in-frame clones and is missing some. The sample contains around 150,000 clones, around 77% of which appear only once. V lost 2 bases to trimming and J lost 0 bases; unmatched junction nucleotides: 6. Germline V gene data show CDR1 as GTSNPN and CDR2 as SVGIG (reference sequence). The CDR3 consists of 15 residues. The receptor was isolated from a man aged 50-59 years with active or convalescent COVID-19. The J gene is TRBJ2-7, the V gene TRBV30; 8 nucleotides agree with TRBD1. The specimen was peripheral blood. As DNA, the CDR3 is TGTGCCTGGAGTATTGGCGGGACAGGCTCCTACGAGCAGTACTTC. Protein: CAWSIGGTGSYEQYF.